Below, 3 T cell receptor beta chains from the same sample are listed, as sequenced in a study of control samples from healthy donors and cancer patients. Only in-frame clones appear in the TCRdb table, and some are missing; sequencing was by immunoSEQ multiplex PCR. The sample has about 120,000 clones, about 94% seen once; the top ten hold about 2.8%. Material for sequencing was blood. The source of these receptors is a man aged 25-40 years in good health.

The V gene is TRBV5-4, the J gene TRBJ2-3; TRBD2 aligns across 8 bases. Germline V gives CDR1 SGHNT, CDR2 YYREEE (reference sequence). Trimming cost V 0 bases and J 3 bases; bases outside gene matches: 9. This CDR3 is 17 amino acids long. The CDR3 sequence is CASSLAAGGAPTDTQYF. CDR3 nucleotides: TGTGCCAGCAGCTTGGCCGCCGGGGGGGCCCCAACAGATACGCAGTATTTT.

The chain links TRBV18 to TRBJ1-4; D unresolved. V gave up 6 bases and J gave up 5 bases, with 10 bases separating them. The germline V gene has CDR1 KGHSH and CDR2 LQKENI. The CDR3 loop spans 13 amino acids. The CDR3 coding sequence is TGTGCCAGCTCGGACCCTGAGAATGAAAAACTGTTTTTT. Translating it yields CASSDPENEKLFF.

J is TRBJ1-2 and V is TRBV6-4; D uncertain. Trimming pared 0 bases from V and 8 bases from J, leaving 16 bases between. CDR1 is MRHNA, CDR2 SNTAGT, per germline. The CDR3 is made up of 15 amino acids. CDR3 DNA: TGTGCCAGCAGTGACTCGACGGACCTCCGCAGGGGCTACACCTTC. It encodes CASSDSTDLRRGYTF.